A single sample is the source of the 24 T cell receptor beta chains below, sequenced in a study of T cell responses to AZD1222 COVID-19 vaccine. The protocol was immunoSEQ multiplex PCR, while the TCRdb copy is restricted to in-frame clones and leaves out a portion. Altogether 90,000 to 150,000 clones are present, about 87% being singletons, with the ten largest covering roughly 8.9%. The sample was peripheral blood, taken on day 0 of AZD1222 vaccination. The receptors here all came from an adult in good health.

V usage is TRBV5-1 and J usage is TRBJ1-3; 7 bases line up with TRBD1. The CDR3 is 15 residues long. Germline CDR1 SGHRS, CDR2 YFSETQ. The trim removed 2 bases at V and 4 bases at J, leaving 6 bases unmatched. The CDR3 DNA is TGCGCCAGCAGCTTTGAACAGGGGTCGGGAAACACCATATATTTT. It specifies CASSFEQGSGNTIYF.

V usage is TRBV29-1 and J usage is TRBJ2-7; the match to TRBD2 covers 11 bases. Unmatched junction bases numbered 2, after V lost 1 base and J lost 3 bases. The CDR3 runs 14 residues. The germline V gene has CDR1 SQVTM and CDR2 ANQGSEA. Written as DNA, the CDR3 is TGCAGCGTTGAAGGCCTAGCGGGGGGCTACGAGCAGTACTTC. This sequence encodes CSVEGLAGGYEQYF.

CDR3 sequence reads: CASSKERRTEAFF. Written as DNA, the CDR3 is TGTGCCAGCAGTAAAGAGCGCCGGACTGAAGCTTTCTTT. The chain joins TRBV12-3 or TRBV12-4 to TRBJ1-1; D gene uncertain. Deletions cut 5 bases from V and 5 bases from J, with 12 bases between. CDR3 length: 13 amino acids.

The J gene is TRBJ1-2, the V gene TRBV6-1; D is perhaps TRBD1 (5 bases). From germline, CDR1 is MNHNS and CDR2 SASEGT. The CDR3 totals 14 residues. Trimming stripped 3 bases from V and 3 bases from J, with 11 bases between. The CDR3: CASSEGVRHYGYTF. DNA for the CDR3: TGTGCCAGCAGTGAGGGGGTCAGACACTATGGCTACACCTTC.

In this sample, this clone turned up a few times. The rearrangement links TRBV2 to TRBJ2-1; TRBD1 matches at 7 bases. The ends lost 7 bases at V and 4 bases at J; junction bases unmatched: 4. The germline V gene has CDR1 SNHLY and CDR2 FYNNEI. The CDR3 consists of 13 residues. CDR3 DNA: TGTGCCAGCAAGAGGGGGCCGTACAATGAGCAGTTCTTC. This gives the protein CASKRGPYNEQFF.

The chain carries TRBV29-1 and TRBJ1-2; D uncertain. The CDR3 totals 12 residues. Germline V gene data show CDR1 as SQVTM and CDR2 as ANQGSEA. V was shortened by 3 bases and J by 8 bases, with 13 bases between the two germline ends. Here the CDR3 reads CSVDDPWGGYTF. CDR3 DNA: TGCAGCGTTGACGATCCATGGGGAGGCTACACCTTC.

This clone ranks as medium-sized. The CDR3: CASSTTRTGGNEKLFF. As DNA, the CDR3 is TGTGCCAGCAGCACTACCAGGACAGGGGGGAACGAAAAACTGTTTTTT. This chain uses TRBV7-9 with TRBJ1-4; 10 nucleotides line up with TRBD1. CDR1 is SEHNR, CDR2 FQNEAQ, per germline (reference sequence). This CDR3 is 16 amino acids long. With 5 bases clipped from V and 8 bases from J, the junction kept 11 bases outside the gene matches.

This clone appeared a few times. The rearrangement uses TRBV19 and TRBJ1-6; a possible D gene is TRBD1 (5 bases). This CDR3 comprises 14 residues. V was clipped by 6 bases and J by 6 bases, with 12 bases between them. CDR1 and CDR2 (germline): LNHDA, SQIVND (reference sequence). The CDR3 here is CASRTGTSNSPLHF. The CDR3 DNA reads as TGTGCCAGTAGGACCGGGACTTCTAATTCACCCCTCCACTTT.

This clone came up a few times. V usage is TRBV6-5 and J usage is TRBJ1-3; D unresolved. CDR3 size: 14 residues. Germline assignment: CDR1 MNHEY and CDR2 SVGAGI. V lost 8 bases and J lost 6, with 17 bases in between. CDR3 protein: CASVRATAVNTIYF. The CDR3 nucleotides read TGTGCCAGCGTAAGGGCAACGGCTGTAAACACCATATATTTT.

This clone appeared a few times. V is TRBV2 and J is TRBJ2-3; 12 bases match TRBD2. The CDR3 length is 17 residues. V trimming: 6 bases; J trimming: 2 bases; junction bases outside the gene matches: 9. Germline CDR1 and CDR2: SNHLY and FYNNEI. CDR3 coding DNA: TGTGCCAGCAGAACGCCGACTAGCGGGGGCCTCACAGATACGCAGTATTTT. It translates to CASRTPTSGGLTDTQYF.

The gene calls are TRBV3-1 (or the pseudogene TRBV3-2) and TRBJ1-2, with 12 bases lining up with TRBD1. V shed 1 base, J shed 4 bases, and the junction held 10 bases outside the gene matches. Germline V lookup: CDR1 LGHDT, CDR2 YNNKEL (reference sequence). The CDR3 has 18 amino acids. The CDR3 DNA reads TGTGCCAGCAGCCAAGGGGATTGGAAGGGACAGGGGGCCTATGGCTACACCTTC. Its translation: CASSQGDWKGQGAYGYTF.

The rearrangement joins TRBV4-1 to TRBJ1-1; D is unresolved. Germline loops: CDR1 MGHRA, CDR2 YSYEKL. The CDR3 is 16 residues long. The germline V and J ends were trimmed by 4 bases and 2 bases, with 17 bases remaining between them. CDR3 amino acids: CASSPMAPGSNTEAFF. Here the CDR3 DNA reads TGCGCCAGCAGCCCAATGGCCCCGGGGTCCAACACTGAAGCTTTCTTT.

The V call is TRBV11-2, the J call TRBJ1-1, with TRBD1 as a possible D gene (6 bases). There are 13 residues in the CDR3. V lost 1 base to trimming and J lost 10 bases, with 13 bases between them. Germline lookup yields CDR1 SGHAT and CDR2 FQNNGV. CDR3 residues: CASSLARAQGAFF. The CDR3 DNA is TGTGCCAGCAGCTTAGCGCGGGCACAGGGAGCTTTCTTT.

The chain carries TRBV28 and TRBJ1-5, with D hard to call. Trimming shortened V by 8 bases and J by 7 bases, and 12 bases separated the two germline ends. The germline CDR1 and CDR2 sequences are MDHEN and SYDVKM. This CDR3 region has 12 residues. In DNA, the CDR3 is TGTGCCAGCGTTACTCCGGGGCAGCCCCAGCATTTT. It yields the protein CASVTPGQPQHF.

This clone has just one count. The chain has TRBV7-3 and TRBJ2-7; D ambiguous. The CDR3 is 13 amino acids. V shed 5 bases and J shed 3 bases, with 11 bases lying between them. Germline V gives CDR1 SGHTA, CDR2 FQGTGA. Here the CDR3 reads CASSRLPGYEQYF. The DNA of the CDR3 is TGTGCCAGCAGCAGACTCCCGGGCTACGAGCAGTACTTC.

This clone was counted a single time. The CDR3 here is CASSNQGRGTEAFF. The CDR3 bases are TGTGCCAGTAGTAATCAGGGACGGGGAACTGAAGCTTTCTTT. The rearrangement uses TRBV19 and TRBJ1-1; possibly TRBD1 for D (5 bases). V was pared by 4 bases and J by 5 bases, with 14 bases between. Germline CDR1 LNHDA, CDR2 SQIVND (reference sequence). The length of the CDR3 is 14 residues.

The chain recombines TRBV7-6 with TRBJ2-7; TRBD1 aligns across 9 bases. J lost 2 bases, V lost 5 bases, and 4 bases had no gene match. From germline, CDR1 is SGHVS and CDR2 FNYEAQ. The CDR3 is 14 amino acids. In DNA form, the CDR3 reads TGTGCCAGCAGCGTAAGACAGGGGGCCTACGAGCAGTACTTC. Amino acids: CASSVRQGAYEQYF.

This sequence joins TRBV13 and TRBJ1-4; 10 bases are a match to TRBD1. Per germline, CDR1 PRHDT and CDR2 FYEKMQ (reference sequence). The CDR3 runs 16 residues. After removal of 4 bases from V and 7 bases from J, the junction contained 9 bases not matched to a gene. CDR3 nucleotides: TGTGCCAGCAGCTCCGGACAGGGGGGTATTGGTGAAAAACTGTTTTTT. This translates into CASSSGQGGIGEKLFF.

The J gene is TRBJ2-7, the V gene TRBV7-9; 16 nucleotides line up with TRBD2. V lost 5 bases and J lost 5; bases outside the gene matches: 6. From germline, CDR1 is SEHNR and CDR2 FQNEAQ (reference sequence). The length of the CDR3 is 16 residues. DNA of the CDR3: TGTGCCAGCAGCACGGGACTAGCGGGAGGGCCCGACGAGCAGTACTTC. It specifies CASSTGLAGGPDEQYF. The full variable domain, its missing parts supplied by reference TRBV7-9 and TRBJ2-7, is DTGVSQNPRHKITKRGQNVTFRCDPISEHNRLYWYRQTLGQGPEFLTYFQNEAQLEKSRLLSDRFSAERPKGSFSTLEIQRTEQGDSAMYLCASSTGLAGGPDEQYFGPGTRLTVT.

This sequence joins TRBV10-2 and TRBJ1-5, with 7 bases identical to TRBD1. CDR1 and CDR2 (germline): WSHSY, SAAADI. This CDR3 has 15 residues. The V and J ends lost 4 bases and 2 bases, in that order; junction bases with no gene match: 5. CDR3 DNA: TGCGCCAGCAGTGTCCCCGACAGGGGCAATCAGCCCCAGCATTTT. It encodes CASSVPDRGNQPQHF.

The CDR3 coding sequence is TGTGCCAGCAGCTCTTGGACAGGGAGAAACTATGGCTACACCTTC. This sequence encodes CASSSWTGRNYGYTF. The V call is TRBV11-2, the J call TRBJ1-2; TRBD1 aligns across 8 bases. From germline, CDR1 is SGHAT and CDR2 FQNNGV. V was pared by 4 bases and J by 2 bases, with 6 bases of the junction left unmatched. The length of the CDR3 is 15 residues. The full variable domain, completed using reference TRBV11-2 and TRBJ1-2, is EAGVAQSPRYKIIEKRQSVAFWCNPISGHATLYWYQQILGQGPKLLIQFQNNGVVDDSQLPKDRFSAERLKGVDSTLKIQPAKLEDSAVYLCASSSWTGRNYGYTFGSGTRLTVV.

This chain uses TRBV30 with TRBJ2-3; possible D gene TRBD1, 5 bases. The ends were cut back, 5 bases at V and 4 bases at J, with 13 bases in the middle. Germline lookup yields CDR1 GTSNPN and CDR2 SVGIG (reference sequence). The CDR3 loop spans 13 amino acids. Here the CDR3 DNA reads TGTGCCTGGGGTAGGGGTAGTGCAGATACGCAGTATTTT. Its translation: CAWGRGSADTQYF. Looking up the rest from reference TRBV30 and TRBJ2-3 gives the full variable domain: SQTIHQWPATLVQPVGSPLSLECTVEGTSNPNLYWYRQAAGRGLQLLFYSVGIGQISSEVPQNLSASRPQDRQFILSSKKLLLSDSGFYLCAWGRGSADTQYFGPGTRLTVL.

In this sample, this clone turned up once. The genes are TRBV30 and TRBJ1-2; D is ambiguous. Trimming removed 0 bases from V and 5 bases from J, with 7 bases in between. Per germline, CDR1 GTSNPN and CDR2 SVGIG (reference sequence). The CDR3 is made up of 12 amino acids. CDR3 nucleotides: TGTGCCTGGAGTGTTTCGGGTTATGGCTACACCTTC. Translation gives CAWSVSGYGYTF.

The chain recombines TRBV7-2 with TRBJ2-7; D is unclear. With 2 bases removed from V and 2 bases from J, the gap between germline ends came to 7 bases. The CDR3 extends over 13 amino acids. From germline, CDR1 is SGHTA and CDR2 FQGNSA. The CDR3 DNA sequence: TGTGCCAGCAGCTTAAAACCTCCCTACGAGCAGTACTTC. Protein product: CASSLKPPYEQYF.